This is a list of T cell receptor beta chains from one sample in a study of human T cells and chemical hapten exposure. A single record per CDR3 protein comes from TCRdb applying MiXCR to the RACE reads. The sample records some 30,000 distinct CDR3 sequences, 5% to 6% being singletons. The sequences come from whole blood, collected in connection with sensitization to the hapten diphenylcyclopropenone (DPC). Source of these receptors: a man aged 30 to 45 with alopecia areata. Some clones in this sample may be carry-over from other donors' samples. The CDR3 runs from the conserved cysteine through the conserved F or W. The D gene is left open where the match is weak. Rows may omit the clone size; those that give it use once, few, many or a size class.

j_call	clone_size	cdr3_length	v_call	d_call	cdr3_nt	cdr3_aa
TRBJ2-5	many	20	TRBV4-1	TRBD1	TGCGCCAGCAGCCCTCCGGGACAGGGGGCGATTGGTTCCCACCAAGAGACCCAGTACTTC	CASSPPGQGAIGSHQETQYF
TRBJ2-2	many	14	TRBV19	.	TGTGCCAGTATCGGGGCAGCGAACACCGGGGAGCTGTTTTTT	CASIGAANTGELFF
TRBJ2-5	many	14	TRBV6-5	TRBD2	TGTGCCAGCAGCGAGAACGGGGGGGAAGAGACCCAGTACTTC	CASSENGGEETQYF
TRBJ2-6	many	15	TRBV7-9	.	TGTGCCAGCAGCTTTTCAGGCTCTGGGGCCAACGTCCTGACTTTC	CASSFSGSGANVLTF
TRBJ2-3	many	12	TRBV29-1	TRBD2	TGCAGCTTAGGGACTAGCGGCGGAACGCAGTATTTT	CSLGTSGGTQYF
TRBJ2-1	many	16	TRBV6-6	TRBD2	TGTGCCAGCAGTTACTCCGGAAGCGGGGGGCGCAATGAGCAGTTCTTC	CASSYSGSGGRNEQFF
TRBJ2-5	many	14	TRBV5-1	.	TGCGCCAGCAGCCTACAACAGGGCCGAGAGACCCAGTACTTC	CASSLQQGRETQYF
TRBJ1-1	medium-sized	14	TRBV12-3/TRBV12-4	.	TGTGCCAGCAGTTTACCACAGCCGGGCACTGAAGCTTTCTTT	CASSLPQPGTEAFF
TRBJ2-5	many	12	TRBV29-1	.	TGCAGCGTTGCGAGGCAGAAAGAGACCCAGTACTTC	CSVARQKETQYF
TRBJ2-3	many	14	TRBV12-3/TRBV12-4	.	TGTGCCAGCAGATTAGGCCTAGATACAGATACGCAGTATTTT	CASRLGLDTDTQYF
TRBJ2-3	many	17	TRBV20-1	TRBD2	TGCAGTGCCCGGACTAGCGGGAGGGCCGGGGGCCCAGATACGCAGTATTTT	CSARTSGRAGGPDTQYF
TRBJ2-5	many	17	TRBV12-5	TRBD1	TGTGCTAGTGGTTTGGTATCGACAGGGTGGGGGCGAGAGACCCAGTACTTC	CASGLVSTGWGRETQYF
TRBJ2-3	.	12	TRBV20-1	.	TGCAGTTCTTTACTGAGCACAGATACGCAGTATTTT	CSSLLSTDTQYF
TRBJ2-2	many	14	TRBV4-3	.	TGCGCCAGCAGCCAAGGCGGAGGCACCGGGGAGCTGTTTTTT	CASSQGGGTGELFF
TRBJ2-5	many	16	TRBV9	TRBD2	TGTGCCAGCAGCGTAGCCGGGACTAGCGGACAAGAGACCCAGTACTTC	CASSVAGTSGQETQYF
TRBJ2-3	many	13	TRBV12-3/TRBV12-4	.	TGTGCCAGCAGTCCCAGGCCTCCAGATACGCAGTATTTT	CASSPRPPDTQYF
TRBJ2-3	many	15	TRBV5-5	.	TGTGCCAGCAGCTTGGTCAGCGGTAGCACAGATACGCAGTATTTT	CASSLVSGSTDTQYF
TRBJ2-5	many	16	TRBV10-3	TRBD2	TGTGCCATCAGTGAGTCGGAGCGGGGCCTTCAAGAGACCCAGTACTTC	CAISESERGLQETQYF
TRBJ1-5	many	15	TRBV30	.	TGTGCCTGGAGTGCCCTCGGCAGTTTGAATCAGCCCCAGCATTTT	CAWSALGSLNQPQHF
TRBJ2-2	many	19	TRBV29-1	.	TGCAGCGTTGCCCGGGCGCCCGAGGGGCCCGCCGGGGAGCTGTTTGAGCTGTTTTTT	CSVARAPEGPAGELFELFF
TRBJ2-2	many	14	TRBV18	.	TGTGCCAGCCACCTGGGGAACGCCGGCGCGGAGCTGTTTTTT	CASHLGNAGAELFF
TRBJ1-2	many	15	TRBV5-5	TRBD1	TGTGCCAGCAGCGCGGGGACAGGGGGCGGCTATGGCTACACCTTC	CASSAGTGGGYGYTF
TRBJ2-5	many	15	TRBV4-3	.	TGCGCCAGCAGCCAAGCGGGGCAGCGAGAAGAGACCCAGTACTTC	CASSQAGQREETQYF
TRBJ2-7	many	11	TRBV25-1	.	TGTGCCAGCAGTGATTCTGTTGAGCAGTACTTC	CASSDSVEQYF
TRBJ1-5	many	13	TRBV19	.	TGTGCCAGTAGTATCGCAGGCTATCAGCCCCAGCATTTT	CASSIAGYQPQHF
TRBJ1-2	many	11	TRBV29-1	.	TGCAGCGTGGAGGGGCCGTATGGCTACACCTTC	CSVEGPYGYTF
TRBJ2-3	many	16	TRBV25-1	.	TGTGCCAGCAGTGAATATACAGGTCCGAACGCAGATACGCAGTATTTT	CASSEYTGPNADTQYF
TRBJ2-1	many	15	TRBV11-2	TRBD2	TGTGCCAGCAGCGACCTAGCGGGAGAAGGCAATGAGCAGTTCTTC	CASSDLAGEGNEQFF
TRBJ2-6	many	19	TRBV3-1	.	TGTGCCAGCAGCCAAGATCGGCAGGCCCTTAACTCTGGGGCCAACGTCCTGACTTTC	CASSQDRQALNSGANVLTF
TRBJ2-1	many	16	TRBV6-5	TRBD2	TGTGCCAGCAGCTGGACTAGCGGGACAGTCGGCAATGAGCAGTTCTTC	CASSWTSGTVGNEQFF
TRBJ1-5	few	12	TRBV19	.	TGTGCCAGTAGTATAGGGGGGGAGCCCCAGCATTTT	CASSIGGEPQHF
TRBJ1-5	many	13	TRBV7-9	.	TGTGCCAGCAGCTCGCTCGGCAATCAGCCCCAGCATTTT	CASSSLGNQPQHF
TRBJ2-7	.	16	TRBV11-2	TRBD2	TGTGCCAGCAGCTTAATCGGGGGGACGGCAACCTACGAGCAGTACTTC	CASSLIGGTATYEQYF
TRBJ2-4	many	17	TRBV19	.	TGTGCCAGTAGTATAGTTGAGGCGGGACTAGCCAAAAACATTCAGTACTTC	CASSIVEAGLAKNIQYF
TRBJ2-5	many	10	TRBV12-3/TRBV12-4	.	TGTGCCAGCATGCTGGAGACCCAGTACTTC	CASMLETQYF
TRBJ2-3	many	15	TRBV4-3	TRBD2	TGCGCCAGCAGGCTGAGCGGGGGGAGGTCAGATACGCAGTATTTT	CASRLSGGRSDTQYF
TRBJ1-5	many	14	TRBV27	.	TGTGCCAGCAGTGGGGCGTCGTGGACTCAGCCCCAGCATTTT	CASSGASWTQPQHF
TRBJ1-5	.	15	TRBV28	.	TGTGCCAGCAGTTTATGGGCAGGGGGCAATCAGCCCCAGCATTTT	CASSLWAGGNQPQHF
TRBJ2-5	many	13	TRBV27	.	TGTGCCAGCAGTTCTGGGTCCCAAGAGACCCAGTACTTC	CASSSGSQETQYF